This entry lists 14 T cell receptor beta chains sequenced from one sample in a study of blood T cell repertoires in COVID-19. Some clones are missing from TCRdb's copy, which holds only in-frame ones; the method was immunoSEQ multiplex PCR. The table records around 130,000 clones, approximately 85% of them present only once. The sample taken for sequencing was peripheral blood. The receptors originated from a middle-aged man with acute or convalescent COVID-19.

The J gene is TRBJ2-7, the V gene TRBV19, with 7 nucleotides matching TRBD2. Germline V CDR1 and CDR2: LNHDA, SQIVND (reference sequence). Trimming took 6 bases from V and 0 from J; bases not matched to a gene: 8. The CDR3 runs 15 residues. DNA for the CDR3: TGTGCCAGTAGACGGTTTAGCGGGTCCTCCTACGAGCAGTACTTC. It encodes CASRRFSGSSYEQYF.

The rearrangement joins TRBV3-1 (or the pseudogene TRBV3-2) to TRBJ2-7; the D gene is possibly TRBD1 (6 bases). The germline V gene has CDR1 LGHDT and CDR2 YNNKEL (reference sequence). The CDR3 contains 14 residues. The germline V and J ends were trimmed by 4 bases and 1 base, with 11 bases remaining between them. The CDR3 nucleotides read TGTGCCAGCAGCCCCCGGACAGATTCCTACGAGCAGTACTTC. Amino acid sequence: CASSPRTDSYEQYF.

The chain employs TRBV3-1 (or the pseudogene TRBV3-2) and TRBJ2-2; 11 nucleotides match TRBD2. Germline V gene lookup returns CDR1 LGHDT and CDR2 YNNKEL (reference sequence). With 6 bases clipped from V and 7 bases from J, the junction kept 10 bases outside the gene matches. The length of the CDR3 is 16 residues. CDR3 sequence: CASSHLLAGDGGELFF. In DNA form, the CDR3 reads TGTGCCAGCAGTCACCTACTAGCGGGAGACGGCGGGGAGCTGTTTTTT.

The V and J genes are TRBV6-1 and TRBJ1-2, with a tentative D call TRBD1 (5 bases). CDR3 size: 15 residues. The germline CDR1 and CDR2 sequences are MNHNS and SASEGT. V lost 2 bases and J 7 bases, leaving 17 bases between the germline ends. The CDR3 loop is CASSEWLDQGFGYTF. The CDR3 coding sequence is TGTGCCAGCAGTGAATGGTTAGATCAGGGATTTGGCTACACCTTC.

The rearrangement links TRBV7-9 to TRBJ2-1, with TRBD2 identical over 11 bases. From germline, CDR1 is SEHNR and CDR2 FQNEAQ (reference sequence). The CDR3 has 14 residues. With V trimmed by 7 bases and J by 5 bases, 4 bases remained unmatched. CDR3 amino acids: CASNPGLADNEQFF. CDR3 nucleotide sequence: TGTGCCAGCAATCCGGGACTAGCGGACAATGAGCAGTTCTTC.

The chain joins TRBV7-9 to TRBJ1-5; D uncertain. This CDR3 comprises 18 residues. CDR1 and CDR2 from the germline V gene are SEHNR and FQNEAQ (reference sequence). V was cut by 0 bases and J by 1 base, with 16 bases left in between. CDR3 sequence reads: CASSLAHSFGRSNQPQHF. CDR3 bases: TGTGCCAGCAGCTTAGCCCATTCTTTCGGCAGGAGCAATCAGCCCCAGCATTTT.

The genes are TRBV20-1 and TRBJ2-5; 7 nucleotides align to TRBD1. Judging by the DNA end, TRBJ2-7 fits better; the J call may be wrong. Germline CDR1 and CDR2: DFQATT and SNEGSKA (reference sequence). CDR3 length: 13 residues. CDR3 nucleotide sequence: TGCAGTGCTAGTGGGGACAGCTCCTACGAGCAGTACTTC. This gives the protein CSASGDSSYEQYF.

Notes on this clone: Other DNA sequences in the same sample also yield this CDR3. The CDR3 loop is CASSPGQGNQPQHF. CDR3 bases: TGTGCCAGCTCACCTGGACAGGGCAATCAGCCCCAGCATTTT. The chain combines TRBV18 with TRBJ1-5; 7 bases line up with TRBD1. The length of the CDR3 is 14 residues. J lost 2 bases, V lost 3 bases, and 1 base had no gene match. Germline V gives CDR1 KGHSH, CDR2 LQKENI.

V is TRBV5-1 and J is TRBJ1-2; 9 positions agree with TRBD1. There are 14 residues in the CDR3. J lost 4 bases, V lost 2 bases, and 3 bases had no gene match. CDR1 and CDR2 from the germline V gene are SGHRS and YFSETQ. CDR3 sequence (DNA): TGCGCCAGCAGCTTAACAGGGGGCGGCTATGGCTACACCTTC. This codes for CASSLTGGGYGYTF.

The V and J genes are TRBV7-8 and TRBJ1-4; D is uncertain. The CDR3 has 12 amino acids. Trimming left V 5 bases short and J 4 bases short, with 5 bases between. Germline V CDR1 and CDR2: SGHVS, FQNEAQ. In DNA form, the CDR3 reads TGTGCCAGCAGCCCTCTTAATGAAAAACTGTTTTTT. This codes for CASSPLNEKLFF.

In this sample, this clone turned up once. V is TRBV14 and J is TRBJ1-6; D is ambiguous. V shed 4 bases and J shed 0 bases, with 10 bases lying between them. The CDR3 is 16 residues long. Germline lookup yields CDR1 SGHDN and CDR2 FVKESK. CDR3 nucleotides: TGTGCCAGCAGCCCGTTTGTGAGCTCCTATAATTCACCCCTCCACTTT. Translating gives CASSPFVSSYNSPLHF.

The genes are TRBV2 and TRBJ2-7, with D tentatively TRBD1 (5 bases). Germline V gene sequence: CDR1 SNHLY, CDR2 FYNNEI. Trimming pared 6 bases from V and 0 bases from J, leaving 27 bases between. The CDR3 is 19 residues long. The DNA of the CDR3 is TGTGCCAGCAGGGGTGGGTGGAGACTCGTCACCCAGGGCTCCTACGAGCAGTACTTC. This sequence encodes CASRGGWRLVTQGSYEQYF.

CDR3 in amino acids: CASSDPGWQPQHF. The DNA of the CDR3 is TGTGCCAGCAGTGATCCGGGTTGGCAGCCCCAGCATTTT. V usage is TRBV2 and J usage is TRBJ1-5; unclear D gene. The CDR3 extends over 13 amino acids. In germline, CDR1 is SNHLY, CDR2 FYNNEI. V gave up 3 bases and J gave up 7 bases, with 10 bases separating them.

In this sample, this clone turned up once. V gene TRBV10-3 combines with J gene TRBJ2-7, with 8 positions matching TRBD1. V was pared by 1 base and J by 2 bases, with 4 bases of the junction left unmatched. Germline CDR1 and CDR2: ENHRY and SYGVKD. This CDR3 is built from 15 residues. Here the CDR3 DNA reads TGTGCCATCAGTGAGTTAGGGACAGGCCCCTACGAGCAGTACTTC. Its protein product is CAISELGTGPYEQYF.